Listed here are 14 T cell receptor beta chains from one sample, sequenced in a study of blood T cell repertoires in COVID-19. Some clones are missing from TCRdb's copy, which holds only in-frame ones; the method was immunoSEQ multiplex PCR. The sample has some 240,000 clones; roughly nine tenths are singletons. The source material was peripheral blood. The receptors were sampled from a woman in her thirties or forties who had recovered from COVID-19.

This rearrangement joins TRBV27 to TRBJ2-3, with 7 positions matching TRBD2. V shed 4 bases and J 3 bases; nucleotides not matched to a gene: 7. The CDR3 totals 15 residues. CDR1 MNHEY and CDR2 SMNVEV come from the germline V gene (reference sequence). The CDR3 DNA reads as TGTGCCAGCAGTTCCCGGGACTACCCAACAGATACGCAGTATTTT. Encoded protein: CASSSRDYPTDTQYF.

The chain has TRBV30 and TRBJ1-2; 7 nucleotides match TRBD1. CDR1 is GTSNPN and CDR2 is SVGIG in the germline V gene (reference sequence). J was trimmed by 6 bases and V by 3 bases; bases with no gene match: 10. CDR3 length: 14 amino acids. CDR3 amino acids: CAWRTAGGSDGYTF. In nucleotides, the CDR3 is TGTGCCTGGAGGACAGCAGGGGGTTCGGATGGCTACACCTTC.

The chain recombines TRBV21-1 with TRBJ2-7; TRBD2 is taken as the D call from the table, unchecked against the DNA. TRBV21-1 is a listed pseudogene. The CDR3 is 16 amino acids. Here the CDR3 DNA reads TGTGCCAGCAGCAAAGCACGGCGGGGGATCTACTACGAGCAGTACTTC. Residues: CASSKARRGIYYEQYF.

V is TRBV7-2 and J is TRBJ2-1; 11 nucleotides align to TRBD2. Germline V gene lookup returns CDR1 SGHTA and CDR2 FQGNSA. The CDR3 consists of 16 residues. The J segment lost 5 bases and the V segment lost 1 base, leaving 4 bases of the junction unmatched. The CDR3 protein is CASSLVTSGGHNEQFF. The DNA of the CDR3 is TGTGCCAGCAGCTTAGTAACTAGCGGGGGCCACAATGAGCAGTTCTTC.

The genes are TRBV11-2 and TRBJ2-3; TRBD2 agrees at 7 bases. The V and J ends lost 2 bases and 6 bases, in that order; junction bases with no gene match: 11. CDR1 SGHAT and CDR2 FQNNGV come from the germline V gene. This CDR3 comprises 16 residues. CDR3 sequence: CASSLQSRRGVDTQYF. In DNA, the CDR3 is TGTGCCAGCAGCTTACAAAGTCGCCGGGGGGTGGATACGCAGTATTTT. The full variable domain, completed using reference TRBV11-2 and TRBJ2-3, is EAGVAQSPRYKIIEKRQSVAFWCNPISGHATLYWYQQILGQGPKLLIQFQNNGVVDDSQLPKDRFSAERLKGVDSTLKIQPAKLEDSAVYLCASSLQSRRGVDTQYFGPGTRLTVL.

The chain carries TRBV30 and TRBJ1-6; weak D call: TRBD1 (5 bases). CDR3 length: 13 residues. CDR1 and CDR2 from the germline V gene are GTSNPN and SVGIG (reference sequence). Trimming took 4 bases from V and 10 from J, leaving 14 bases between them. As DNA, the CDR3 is TGTGCCTGGAAGGCAGGGAAGGGATCACCCCTCCACTTT. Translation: CAWKAGKGSPLHF. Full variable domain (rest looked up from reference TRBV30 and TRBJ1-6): SQTIHQWPATLVQPVGSPLSLECTVEGTSNPNLYWYRQAAGRGLQLLFYSVGIGQISSEVPQNLSASRPQDRQFILSSKKLLLSDSGFYLCAWKAGKGSPLHFGNGTRLTVT.

This CDR3 reads CASSQSLSSYGYTF. The CDR3, as DNA: TGTGCCAGCAGCCAGTCCCTTTCTTCCTATGGCTACACCTTC. The genes are TRBV14 and TRBJ1-2; no reliable D call. The CDR3 loop spans 14 amino acids. Germline lookup yields CDR1 SGHDN and CDR2 FVKESK. V was shortened by 3 bases and J by 4 bases, with 12 bases between the two germline ends.

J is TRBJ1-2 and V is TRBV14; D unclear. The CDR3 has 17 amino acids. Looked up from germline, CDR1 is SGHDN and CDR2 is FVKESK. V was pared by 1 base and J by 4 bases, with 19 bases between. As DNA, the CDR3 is TGTGCCAGCAGCCAAGGGCGCGGAAACTATAACTTCTATGGCTACACCTTC. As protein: CASSQGRGNYNFYGYTF.

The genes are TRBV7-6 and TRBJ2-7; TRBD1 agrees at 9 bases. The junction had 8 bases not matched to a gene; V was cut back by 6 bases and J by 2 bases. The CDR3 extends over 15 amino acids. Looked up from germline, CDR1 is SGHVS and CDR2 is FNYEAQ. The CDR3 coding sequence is TGTGCCAGCAGATCCGGACAGGGGCGCACCTACGAGCAGTACTTC. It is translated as CASRSGQGRTYEQYF.

This CDR3 reads CASSPPGQSLNTGELFF. The CDR3 nucleotides read TGTGCCAGCTCACCACCGGGACAGTCCCTAAACACCGGGGAGCTGTTTTTT. The J gene is TRBJ2-2, the V gene TRBV18, with 7 positions matching TRBD1. Germline CDR1 KGHSH, CDR2 LQKENI. V was clipped by 0 bases and J by 2 bases; unmatched bases: 6. The CDR3 runs to 17 residues.

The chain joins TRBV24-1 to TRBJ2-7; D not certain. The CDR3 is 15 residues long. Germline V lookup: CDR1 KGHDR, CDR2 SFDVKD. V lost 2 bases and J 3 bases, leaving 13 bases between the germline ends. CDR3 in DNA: TGTGCCACCAGTGATTCGACTTCTACCCACTACGAGCAGTACTTC. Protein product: CATSDSTSTHYEQYF.

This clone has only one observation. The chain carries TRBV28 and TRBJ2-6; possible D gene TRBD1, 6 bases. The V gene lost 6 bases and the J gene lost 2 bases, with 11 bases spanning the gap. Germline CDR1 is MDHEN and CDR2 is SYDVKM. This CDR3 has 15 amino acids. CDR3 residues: CASRNQGTGANVLTF. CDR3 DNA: TGTGCCAGCAGAAATCAGGGGACTGGGGCCAACGTCCTGACTTTC.

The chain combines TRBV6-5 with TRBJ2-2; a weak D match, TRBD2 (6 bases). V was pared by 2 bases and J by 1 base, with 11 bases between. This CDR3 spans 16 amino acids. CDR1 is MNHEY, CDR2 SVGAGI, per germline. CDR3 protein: CASSYGRGVNTGELFF. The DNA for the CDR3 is TGTGCCAGCAGTTACGGGCGCGGGGTGAACACCGGGGAGCTGTTTTTT.

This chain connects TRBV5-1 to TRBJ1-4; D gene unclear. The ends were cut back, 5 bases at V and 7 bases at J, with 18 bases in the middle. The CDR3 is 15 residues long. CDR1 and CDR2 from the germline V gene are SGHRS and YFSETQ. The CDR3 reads CASSQHSGGGEKLFF. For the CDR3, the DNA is TGCGCCAGCAGTCAGCACAGCGGAGGTGGTGAAAAACTGTTTTTT.